A single sample is the source of the 21 T cell receptor beta chains below, sequenced in a study of T-cell memory formation after mild COVID-19. Using its own MiXCR run on the 5' RACE reads, TCRdb lists one record per CDR3 protein. The sample holds almost 350,000 distinct CDR3 sequences, 20% to 25% seen once. The sequencing input was PBMCs or a T cell subset sorted from them (not recorded which). The receptors come from a man aged 18-30 years who had mild COVID-19 (a few samples of this study predate the infection). Cell type and time point are not known.

This clonotype turned up a few times. The rearrangement uses TRBV29-1 and TRBJ2-5; D is unresolved. V shed 5 bases and J shed 2 bases, with 12 bases lying between them. The CDR3 spans 13 residues. Germline V gene sequence: CDR1 SQVTM, CDR2 ANQGSEA. CDR3 sequence: CSVSPSSQETQYF. In DNA form, the CDR3 reads TGCAGCGTTTCTCCGAGCTCACAAGAGACCCAGTACTTC. The full variable domain, with the rest looked up from reference TRBV29-1 and TRBJ2-5, is SAVISQKPSRDICQRGTSLTIQCQVDSQVTMMFWYRQQPGQSLTLIATANQGSEATYESGFVIDKFPISRPNLTFSTLTVSNMSPEDSSIYLCSVSPSSQETQYFGPGTRLLVL.

J is TRBJ2-6 and V is TRBV18; maybe TRBD1 (6 bases). Trimming shortened V by 5 bases and J by 2 bases, and 19 bases separated the two germline ends. Germline V lookup: CDR1 KGHSH, CDR2 LQKENI. This CDR3 contains 18 residues. CDR3 in DNA: TGTGCCAGCTCAGCAGCAGGGGCCGGCTCGACTGGGGCCAACGTCCTGACTTTC. It is translated as CASSAAGAGSTGANVLTF.

This chain joins TRBV7-2 and TRBJ1-5; TRBD1 agrees at 8 bases. J gave up 4 bases and V 3 bases, and 2 bases lay outside the gene matches. This CDR3 is built from 14 residues. Germline V gene data show CDR1 as SGHTA and CDR2 as FQGNSA. The chain's CDR3 is CASSLGQVNQPQHF. The CDR3 DNA sequence: TGTGCCAGCAGCTTGGGACAGGTGAATCAGCCCCAGCATTTT.

A few counts support this clonotype. The chain has TRBV6-2 or TRBV6-3 and TRBJ2-3, with D possibly being TRBD1 (5 bases). Germline V CDR1 and CDR2: MNHEY, SVGEGT. This CDR3 has 15 residues. Trimming removed 6 bases at V and 7 bases at J, with 20 bases between. The CDR3 DNA reads TGTGCCAGCAGCCCCTCAGGGCTACGACCTTATACGCAGTATTTT. Translation: CASSPSGLRPYTQYF.

This sequence joins TRBV11-2 and TRBJ2-7; D assignment may be TRBD1 or TRBD2 (5 bases each). CDR3 length: 15 amino acids. Germline V gives CDR1 SGHAT, CDR2 FQNNGV. Trimming removed 5 bases at V and 1 base at J, with 15 bases between. The CDR3 sequence is CASSLTRDGSYEQYF. CDR3 DNA sequence: TGTGCCAGCAGCCTGACTCGGGACGGGTCCTACGAGCAGTACTTC.

This chain joins TRBV19 and TRBJ2-1, with TRBD1 identical over 7 bases. From germline, CDR1 is LNHDA and CDR2 SQIVND (reference sequence). CDR3 size: 14 residues. Trimming took 5 bases from V and 9 from J; bases not matched to a gene: 10. In DNA form, the CDR3 reads TGTGCCAGTAGTGCGGACAGGATGGCCACTGAGCAGTTCTTC. This codes for CASSADRMATEQFF.

The table lists this clonotype with a few counts. J is TRBJ2-5 and V is TRBV5-1; D may be TRBD1 or TRBD2 (5 bases each). Looked up from germline, CDR1 is SGHRS and CDR2 is YFSETQ. Trimming took 0 bases from V and 7 from J, leaving 10 bases between them. The CDR3 runs 13 residues. CDR3 nucleotides: TGCGCCAGCAGCTTGGAGGATGGGGGGACCCAGTACTTC. It translates to CASSLEDGGTQYF.

This clonotype appeared a few times. V usage is TRBV7-9 and J usage is TRBJ1-2; 11 bases fit TRBD1. Germline values: CDR1 SEHNR, CDR2 FQNEAQ (reference sequence). V shed 4 bases, J shed 7 bases, and the junction held 2 bases outside the gene matches. This CDR3 spans 13 amino acids. DNA of the CDR3: TGTGCCAGCAGCTCCGGGACAGGGGGTGGCTACACCTTC. Its translation is CASSSGTGGGYTF.

The sample holds a few counts of this clonotype. The V call is TRBV24-1, the J call TRBJ2-1; TRBD1 might be the D (6 bases). Germline CDR1 and CDR2: KGHDR and SFDVKD. V dropped 1 base and J dropped 6 bases, with 15 bases sitting between them. This CDR3 contains 16 residues. CDR3 loop: CATSDFTWGRVNEQFF. DNA for the CDR3: TGTGCCACCAGTGATTTCACCTGGGGGCGCGTCAATGAGCAGTTCTTC.

The genes are TRBV6-2 or TRBV6-3 and TRBJ2-3; D possibly matches TRBD1 or TRBD2 (5 bases each). Germline CDR1 reads MNHEY; CDR2 reads SVGEGT. The V end lost 8 bases, the J end lost 4 bases, and 13 bases lay between the germline ends. The CDR3 totals 13 residues. CDR3 sequence: CASRDRLADTQYF. For the CDR3, the DNA is TGTGCCAGCCGGGACCGCCTCGCAGATACGCAGTATTTT.

This clonotype was found a few times. V gene TRBV6-5 combines with J gene TRBJ2-2; D possibly corresponds to TRBD1 (6 bases). The CDR3 has 15 amino acids. Trimming stripped 5 bases from V and 1 base from J, with 11 bases between. Germline CDR1 MNHEY, CDR2 SVGAGI. CDR3 DNA: TGTGCCAGCAGTCTGACAGGATTGAACACCGGGGAGCTGTTTTTT. This sequence encodes CASSLTGLNTGELFF.

This clonotype was observed a few times. This chain joins TRBV11-2 and TRBJ2-7, with 8 bases identical to TRBD2. Germline CDR1 and CDR2: SGHAT and FQNNGV. J was trimmed by 2 bases and V by 7 bases; bases with no gene match: 10. The CDR3 runs 15 residues. The CDR3 spells CASTRSGGAPYEQYF. The CDR3 nucleotides are TGTGCCAGCACCAGGTCCGGGGGGGCCCCCTACGAGCAGTACTTC.

The chain recombines TRBV6-5 with TRBJ2-7, with D perhaps assigned TRBD1 or TRBD2 (5 bases each). The CDR3 extends over 14 amino acids. Deletions cut 1 base from V and 6 bases from J, with 13 bases between. From germline, CDR1 is MNHEY and CDR2 SVGAGI. The CDR3 sequence is CASSYLWGTGEQYF. CDR3 nucleotides: TGTGCCAGCAGTTACTTGTGGGGGACGGGCGAGCAGTACTTC.

The chain links TRBV2 to TRBJ1-1, with 7 bases lining up with TRBD1. Germline CDR1 and CDR2: SNHLY and FYNNEI. The CDR3 is made up of 16 amino acids. After removal of 0 bases from V and 1 base from J, the junction contained 5 bases not matched to a gene. In DNA form, the CDR3 reads TGTGCCAGCAGTGAAGCGCTGGGGACAGCGAACACTGAAGCTTTCTTT. This encodes CASSEALGTANTEAFF.

This clonotype showed up just a few times. The genes are TRBV12-5 and TRBJ2-1, with no clear D. The CDR3 contains 11 residues. Between the trimmed V and J ends, which lost 4 bases and 9 bases, there was a span of 7 bases. Germline-derived CDR1 and CDR2 are LGHNT and FRNRAP. The CDR3 coding sequence is TGTGCTAGTGGTTGGCCCAGTGAGCAGTTCTTC. Protein sequence: CASGWPSEQFF.

This clonotype was detected a few times. The gene calls are TRBV4-1 and TRBJ2-7; D is ambiguous. CDR3 length equals 13 residues. Trimming removed 3 bases from V and 3 bases from J, with 9 bases in between. The germline CDR1 and CDR2 sequences are MGHRA and YSYEKL. DNA for the CDR3: TGCGCCAGCAGCCATCCACGGAGCTACGAGCAGTACTTC. Protein product: CASSHPRSYEQYF.

This clonotype has a count of ten or more. CDR3 sequence reads: CASSPSSLAGGELFF. As DNA, the CDR3 is TGTGCCAGCAGCCCTAGCTCCCTAGCCGGCGGGGAGCTGTTTTTT. V gene TRBV7-9 combines with J gene TRBJ2-2; D might be TRBD2 (5 bases). Trimming took off 5 bases at V and 7 bases at J, with 17 bases between the two ends. The germline CDR1 and CDR2 sequences are SEHNR and FQNEAQ (reference sequence). The CDR3 is made up of 15 amino acids.

The chain joins TRBV7-2 to TRBJ2-5, with D possibly being TRBD2 (7 bases). Germline V gene sequence: CDR1 SGHTA, CDR2 FQGNSA. This CDR3 is built from 14 residues. V was clipped by 1 base and J by 4 bases, with 10 bases between them. Here the CDR3 DNA reads TGTGCCAGCAGCTTAGACGGGGGGCCAGAGACCCAGTACTTC. This sequence encodes CASSLDGGPETQYF.

The V call is TRBV7-9, the J call TRBJ2-1; 10 positions match TRBD1. The CDR3 sequence is 17 residues long. The J segment lost 7 bases and the V segment lost 4 bases, leaving 13 bases of the junction unmatched. Germline V CDR1 and CDR2: SEHNR, FQNEAQ (reference sequence). CDR3 bases: TGTGCCAGCAGCTCACCGGGACAGGGGATAGGTAGGAATGAGCAGTTCTTC. Residues: CASSSPGQGIGRNEQFF.

The J gene is TRBJ2-5, the V gene TRBV6-4, with 9 bases lining up with TRBD1. V lost 4 bases and J lost 4; bases outside the gene matches: 7. The CDR3 covers 15 residues. Germline CDR1 MRHNA, CDR2 SNTAGT. DNA of the CDR3: TGTGCCAGCAGTGCCGGGACAGGGTGCGCAGAGACCCAGTACTTC. It translates to CASSAGTGCAETQYF.

V usage is TRBV11-2 and J usage is TRBJ2-7, with D perhaps matching TRBD2 (7 bases). The V and J ends lost 5 bases and 7 bases respectively, with 15 bases between them. Germline values: CDR1 SGHAT, CDR2 FQNNGV. This CDR3 has 13 residues. The CDR3 region is CASSAGAVGEQYF. The CDR3 bases are TGTGCCAGCAGCGCGGGGGCCGTGGGGGAGCAGTACTTC.